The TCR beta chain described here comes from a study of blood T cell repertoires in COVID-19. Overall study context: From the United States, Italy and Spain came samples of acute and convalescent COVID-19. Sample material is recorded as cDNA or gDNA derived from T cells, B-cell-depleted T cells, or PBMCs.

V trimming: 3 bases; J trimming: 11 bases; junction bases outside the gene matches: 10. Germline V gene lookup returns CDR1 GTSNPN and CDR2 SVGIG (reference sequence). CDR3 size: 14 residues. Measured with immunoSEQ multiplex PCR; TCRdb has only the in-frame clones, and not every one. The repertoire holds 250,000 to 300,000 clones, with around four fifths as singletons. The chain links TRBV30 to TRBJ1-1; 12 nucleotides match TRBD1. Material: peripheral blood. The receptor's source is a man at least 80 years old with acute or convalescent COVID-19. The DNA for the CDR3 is TGTGCCTGGAGGACAGGGACAGGGGGCGCTAAGGCTTTCTTT. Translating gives CAWRTGTGGAKAFF.